This T cell receptor (beta chain) was identified in a study of CD8 T cells in ankylosing spondylitis. This clonotype was observed a handful of times. The V gene's germline CDR1 is MNHNY and CDR2 SVGAGI (reference sequence). The V gene end was trimmed by 5 bases and the J gene end by 5 bases; junction bases not matched to a gene: 2. This CDR3 is built from 12 residues. Using its own MiXCR run on the 5' RACE reads, TCRdb lists one record per CDR3 protein. Here the sample spans some 240,000 distinct CDR3 sequences, approximately 24% being singletons. The sequenced material came from blood, either unsorted or a sorted T cell fraction (not recorded which). This sequence was found in a male donor with ankylosing spondylitis or in good health (not recorded which). The J gene is TRBJ2-7, the V gene TRBV6-6; TRBD2 matches at 8 bases. CDR3 amino acids: CASSKRGNEQYF. The CDR3 DNA sequence: TGTGCCAGCAGTAAGCGGGGGAACGAGCAGTACTTC.